Each of the 28 T cell receptor beta chains below was sequenced from the same sample in a study of shared clonotypes between healthy human individuals. Libraries were prepared by immunoSEQ multiplex PCR; TCRdb keeps only in-frame clonotypes and omits some of them. The data contain roughly 2 million clones, 90% to 95% of them singletons. The sample taken for sequencing was naive CD4+ T cells sorted from blood. The subset: CD45RA+ positively selected. All receptors come from a young man in good health.

The V call is TRBV6-1, the J call TRBJ2-2; possible D gene TRBD1, 6 bases. The V end was cut by 7 bases, the J end by 7 bases, with 16 bases between. The germline gives CDR1 MNHNS, CDR2 SASEGT. The CDR3 totals 14 residues. The CDR3 protein is CASMGHLLGGELFF. DNA of the CDR3: TGTGCCAGCATGGGACACCTTTTGGGCGGGGAGCTGTTTTTT.

This chain connects TRBV6-5 to TRBJ2-7; maybe TRBD2 (6 bases). The V and J ends lost 2 bases and 5 bases respectively, with 16 bases between them. The CDR3 runs to 15 residues. Germline CDR1 reads MNHEY; CDR2 reads SVGAGI. The DNA of the CDR3 is TGTGCCAGCAGTTACGCGGGACTCCCGGACCACGAGCAGTACTTC. It codes for CASSYAGLPDHEQYF.

As regards this clone: This same CDR3 is encoded by further DNA sequences in the sample. The rearrangement uses TRBV4-1 and TRBJ2-5; D call uncertain. The ends were cut back, 1 base at V and 2 bases at J, with 5 bases in the middle. This CDR3 comprises 13 residues. Germline V gene data show CDR1 as MGHRA and CDR2 as YSYEKL. The CDR3 DNA reads TGCGCCAGCAGCCAAGTGATACAAGAGACCCAGTACTTC. Translating it yields CASSQVIQETQYF.

The V gene is TRBV4-1, the J gene TRBJ1-4; 7 bases map to TRBD1. The junction had 8 bases not matched to a gene; V was cut back by 4 bases and J by 6 bases. Per germline, CDR1 MGHRA and CDR2 YSYEKL. CDR3 length equals 15 residues. The CDR3 loop reads CASSRMTGNYEKLFF. CDR3 DNA: TGCGCCAGCAGCCGAATGACAGGGAACTATGAAAAACTGTTTTTT.

The rearrangement links TRBV6-1 to TRBJ1-2; D ambiguous. CDR1 is MNHNS and CDR2 is SASEGT in the germline V gene. V lost 11 bases and J lost 0, with 13 bases in between. This CDR3 is built from 13 residues. The CDR3 sequence: CASRGFANYGYTF. Written as DNA, the CDR3 is TGTGCCTCAAGAGGGTTCGCTAACTATGGCTACACCTTC.

The rearrangement joins TRBV7-9 to TRBJ2-7; TRBD1 matches 10 bases. The CDR3 loop spans 15 amino acids. Germline-derived CDR1 and CDR2 are SEHNR and FQNEAQ (reference sequence). The ends lost 4 bases at V and 12 bases at J; junction bases unmatched: 15. The DNA for the CDR3 is TGTGCCAGCAGCTCCTATTCTGGGACAGGGGCGAGTTGGTACTTC. Encoded protein: CASSSYSGTGASWYF.

The chain employs TRBV7-3 and TRBJ2-7; D uncertain. This CDR3 has 13 amino acids. In germline, CDR1 is SGHTA, CDR2 FQGTGA. V lost 2 bases, J lost 5 bases, and 10 bases lay in between. CDR3 in DNA: TGTGCCAGCAGCTTACGGTGGAGTGACGAGCAGTACTTC. Amino acids: CASSLRWSDEQYF.

V usage is TRBV27 and J usage is TRBJ1-3; D call uncertain. Germline assignment: CDR1 MNHEY and CDR2 SMNVEV (reference sequence). Trimming removed 0 bases at V and 2 bases at J, with 17 bases between. The CDR3 spans 18 residues. The CDR3 sequence: CASSLSTPGAGAGNTIYF. The CDR3 DNA reads TGTGCCAGCAGTTTATCGACCCCCGGCGCCGGGGCTGGAAACACCATATATTTT.

This clone was seen only once. V usage is TRBV30 and J usage is TRBJ2-3; D call uncertain. From germline, CDR1 is GTSNPN and CDR2 SVGIG (reference sequence). Trimming removed 0 bases from V and 2 bases from J, with 12 bases in between. CDR3 length equals 15 residues. CDR3 residues: CAWSVYSQNTDTQYF. DNA of the CDR3: TGTGCCTGGAGTGTATATTCGCAGAACACAGATACGCAGTATTTT.

With respect to this clone: Other DNA sequences within the sample encode an identical CDR3. The chain is built from TRBV5-5 and TRBJ1-5; no definite D call. Germline-derived CDR1 and CDR2 are SGHKS and YYEKEE (reference sequence). CDR3 size: 14 residues. The V gene lost 4 bases and the J gene lost 2 bases, with 10 bases spanning the gap. CDR3 amino acids: CASSLGGGNQPQHF. As DNA, the CDR3 is TGTGCCAGCAGCCTAGGCGGTGGCAATCAGCCCCAGCATTTT.

The chain joins TRBV7-6 to TRBJ1-1; D possibly corresponds to TRBD1 (5 bases). The germline V gene encodes CDR1 SGHVS and CDR2 FNYEAQ. The V end was cut by 5 bases, the J end by 3 bases, with 19 bases between. This CDR3 has 16 residues. As DNA, the CDR3 is TGTGCCAGCAGCCCAAGGTATAGGGGAAGGGACACTGAAGCTTTCTTT. It specifies CASSPRYRGRDTEAFF. Filled out from reference TRBV7-6 and TRBJ1-1, the complete variable domain reads GAGVSQSPRYKVTKRGQDVALRCDPISGHVSLYWYRQALGQGPEFLTYFNYEAQQDKSGLPNDRFSAERPEGSISTLTIQRTEQRDSAMYRCASSPRYRGRDTEAFFGQGTRLTVV.

The chain has TRBV5-1 and TRBJ2-1, with D maybe TRBD2 (5 bases). This CDR3 comprises 14 residues. Per germline, CDR1 SGHRS and CDR2 YFSETQ. Trimming stripped 1 base from V and 6 bases from J, with 11 bases between. This CDR3 reads CASSLREMLNEQFF. The CDR3 DNA sequence: TGCGCCAGCAGCTTGAGGGAGATGCTCAATGAGCAGTTCTTC.

This sequence joins TRBV12-2 and TRBJ2-5; the D call of TRBD2 is as the table states it, not checked on the DNA. TRBV12-2 corresponds to a pseudogene. The CDR3 covers 16 residues. Written as DNA, the CDR3 is TGTGCAAGTCGCTTAGCGCTGGCGGGGGACCCAGAGACCCAGTACTTC. It translates to CASRLALAGDPETQYF.

This sequence joins TRBV5-6 and TRBJ1-2; D is unclear. The CDR3 runs to 14 residues. V was cut by 0 bases and J by 7 bases, with 13 bases left in between. The germline CDR1 and CDR2 sequences are SGHDT and YYEEEE. The CDR3 region is CASSLEITVGGYTF. CDR3 nucleotide sequence: TGTGCCAGCAGCTTGGAGATTACAGTAGGTGGCTACACCTTC.

The chain joins TRBV2 to TRBJ1-2; D is undetermined. The germline V gene has CDR1 SNHLY and CDR2 FYNNEI. This CDR3 is 13 amino acids long. V shed 2 bases and J shed 3 bases, with 7 bases lying between them. CDR3 coding DNA: TGTGCCAGCAGTGAACCAGGTTACTATGGCTACACCTTC. Its translation is CASSEPGYYGYTF.

The chain uses TRBV20-1 and TRBJ1-5; possible D gene TRBD1, 5 bases. Trimming pared 5 bases from V and 9 bases from J, leaving 8 bases between. Germline loops: CDR1 DFQATT, CDR2 SNEGSKA (reference sequence). The CDR3 runs to 10 residues. CDR3 loop: CSAGTTPQHF. In DNA, the CDR3 is TGCAGTGCTGGGACCACGCCCCAGCATTTT.

The CDR3 nucleotides read TGTGCCAGCAGCGTAGAGGAAAGGGTCCATAGCAATCAGCCCCAGCATTTT. Translated: CASSVEERVHSNQPQHF. This rearrangement joins TRBV9 to TRBJ1-5, with unresolved D. Per the germline V gene, CDR1 is SGDLS and CDR2 is YYNGEE. The CDR3 has 17 amino acids. Trimming removed 0 bases from V and 0 bases from J, with 13 bases in between. Full variable domain (outside the CDR3, taken from reference TRBV9 and TRBJ1-5): DSGVTQTPKHLITATGQRVTLRCSPRSGDLSVYWYQQSLDQGLQFLIQYYNGEERAKGNILERFSAQQFPDLHSELNLSSLELGDSALYFCASSVEERVHSNQPQHFGDGTRLSIL.

The chain has TRBV13 and TRBJ1-2, with D uncertain. This CDR3 spans 14 amino acids. The V end was cut by 2 bases, the J end by 4 bases, with 11 bases between. The germline gives CDR1 PRHDT, CDR2 FYEKMQ (reference sequence). Here the CDR3 reads CASSLFGAFYGYTF. The CDR3 bases are TGTGCCAGCAGCTTATTTGGAGCCTTCTATGGCTACACCTTC.

For this clone: The identical CDR3 is also encoded by other nucleotide sequences in the sample. The V call is TRBV7-9, the J call TRBJ1-1, with D uncertain. Trimming removed 4 bases from V and 3 bases from J, with 3 bases in between. The germline V gene encodes CDR1 SEHNR and CDR2 FQNEAQ (reference sequence). This CDR3 spans 11 amino acids. CDR3 DNA sequence: TGTGCCAGCAGCTCCTACACTGAAGCTTTCTTT. Translated, it gives CASSSYTEAFF. Full variable domain (outside the CDR3, taken from reference TRBV7-9 and TRBJ1-1): DTGVSQNPRHKITKRGQNVTFRCDPISEHNRLYWYRQTLGQGPEFLTYFQNEAQLEKSRLLSDRFSAERPKGSFSTLEIQRTEQGDSAMYLCASSSYTEAFFGQGTRLTVV.

The V and J genes are TRBV4-1 and TRBJ1-4; no reliable D call. V was cut by 1 base and J by 8 bases, with 20 bases left in between. CDR3 length: 17 residues. Germline CDR1 is MGHRA and CDR2 is YSYEKL. The CDR3 region is CASSQGPLRASREKLFF. As DNA, the CDR3 is TGCGCCAGCAGCCAAGGTCCCTTGAGGGCAAGTAGGGAAAAACTGTTTTTT.

The gene calls are TRBV11-2 and TRBJ2-2; D remains ambiguous. The CDR3 consists of 15 residues. The germline V gene has CDR1 SGHAT and CDR2 FQNNGV. V shed 4 bases and J shed 4 bases, with 13 bases lying between them. CDR3 coding DNA: TGTGCCAGCAGCTCCGTTCCCCGGAGCACCGGGGAGCTGTTTTTT. Translating it yields CASSSVPRSTGELFF. Filled out from reference TRBV11-2 and TRBJ2-2, the complete variable domain reads EAGVAQSPRYKIIEKRQSVAFWCNPISGHATLYWYQQILGQGPKLLIQFQNNGVVDDSQLPKDRFSAERLKGVDSTLKIQPAKLEDSAVYLCASSSVPRSTGELFFGEGSRLTVL.

On this clone: At the DNA level, this CDR3 is encoded by other sequences in the same sample as well. The J gene is TRBJ2-5, the V gene TRBV5-1, with 8 bases matching TRBD1. The CDR3 is 14 amino acids. CDR1 and CDR2 (germline): SGHRS, YFSETQ. Trimming at V came to 3 bases and at J to 1 base, leaving 2 bases not matched to a gene. CDR3 sequence (DNA): TGCGCCAGCAGCTCCGGACAGGGCCAAGAGACCCAGTACTTC. It encodes CASSSGQGQETQYF. Using reference TRBV5-1 and TRBJ2-5 for the parts outside the CDR3, the full variable domain is KAGVTQTPRYLIKTRGQQVTLSCSPISGHRSVSWYQQTPGQGLQFLFEYFSETQRNKGNFPGRFSGRQFSNSRSEMNVSTLELGDSALYLCASSSGQGQETQYFGPGTRLLVL.

This chain links TRBV11-2 with TRBJ1-2; 9 bases agree with TRBD1. This CDR3 spans 13 amino acids. Germline CDR1 SGHAT, CDR2 FQNNGV. V gave up 5 bases and J gave up 7 bases; unmatched junction bases: 5. This CDR3 is CASSLGQGGGYTF. The DNA of the CDR3 is TGTGCCAGCAGCCTGGGACAGGGAGGTGGCTACACCTTC. Full variable domain (missing parts from reference TRBV11-2 and TRBJ1-2): EAGVAQSPRYKIIEKRQSVAFWCNPISGHATLYWYQQILGQGPKLLIQFQNNGVVDDSQLPKDRFSAERLKGVDSTLKIQPAKLEDSAVYLCASSLGQGGGYTFGSGTRLTVV.

This clone was counted a single time. This chain connects TRBV4-2 to TRBJ1-5, with TRBD1 as a possible D gene (5 bases). The germline V and J ends were trimmed by 4 bases and 4 bases, with 11 bases remaining between them. The germline V gene encodes CDR1 LGHNA and CDR2 YNFKEQ. CDR3 length: 14 amino acids. The CDR3 loop reads CASSPGTWNQPQHF. CDR3 DNA: TGTGCCAGCAGCCCCGGGACTTGGAATCAGCCCCAGCATTTT.

About this clone: The same CDR3 can be traced to other DNA sequences in this sample. The chain links TRBV28 to TRBJ1-6; 8 bases fit TRBD1. The germline V gene encodes CDR1 MDHEN and CDR2 SYDVKM. V trimming: 3 bases; J trimming: 9 bases; junction bases outside the gene matches: 4. This CDR3 contains 14 residues. The CDR3 is CASSLTGAGSPLHF. In DNA form, the CDR3 reads TGTGCCAGCAGTTTGACAGGGGCTGGTTCACCCCTCCACTTT.

The chain recombines TRBV7-2 with TRBJ2-1; TRBD2 agrees at 7 bases. The length of the CDR3 is 16 residues. Losses at the gene ends were 1 base for V and 2 bases for J; bases not matched to a gene: 5. Germline CDR1 SGHTA, CDR2 FQGNSA. CDR3 sequence reads: CASSLVELATYNEQFF. CDR3 sequence (DNA): TGTGCCAGCAGCTTAGTAGAACTAGCGACCTACAATGAGCAGTTCTTC.

This chain links TRBV6-1 with TRBJ2-4, with D unresolved. The CDR3 totals 13 residues. Germline lookup yields CDR1 MNHNS and CDR2 SASEGT. The ends were cut back, 3 bases at V and 7 bases at J, with 10 bases in the middle. CDR3 sequence: CASSESSGNIQYF. For the CDR3, the DNA is TGTGCCAGCAGTGAGAGTAGTGGGAACATTCAGTACTTC.

The chain couples TRBV6-1 to TRBJ2-3; D is ambiguous. The CDR3 is 13 residues long. Trimming cost V 4 bases and J 4 bases, with 9 bases left between them. Germline CDR1 MNHNS, CDR2 SASEGT. The CDR3 sequence: CASSGSIPDTQYF. The CDR3 nucleotides are TGTGCCAGCAGTGGTTCGATCCCAGATACGCAGTATTTT.